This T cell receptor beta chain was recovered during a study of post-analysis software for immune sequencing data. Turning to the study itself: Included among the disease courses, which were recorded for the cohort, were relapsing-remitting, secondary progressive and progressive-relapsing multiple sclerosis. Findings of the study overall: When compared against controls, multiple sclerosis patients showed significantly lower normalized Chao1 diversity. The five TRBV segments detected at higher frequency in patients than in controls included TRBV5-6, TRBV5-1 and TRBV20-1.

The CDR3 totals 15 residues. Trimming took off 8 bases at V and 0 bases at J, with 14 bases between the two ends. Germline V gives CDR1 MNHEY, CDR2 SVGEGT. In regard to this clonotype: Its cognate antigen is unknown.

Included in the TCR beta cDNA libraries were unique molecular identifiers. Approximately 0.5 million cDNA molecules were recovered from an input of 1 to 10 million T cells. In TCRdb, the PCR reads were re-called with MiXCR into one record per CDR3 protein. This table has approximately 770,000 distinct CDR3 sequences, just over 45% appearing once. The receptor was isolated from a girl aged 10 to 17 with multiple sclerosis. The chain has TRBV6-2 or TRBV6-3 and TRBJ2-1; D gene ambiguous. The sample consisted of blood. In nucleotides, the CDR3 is TGTGCCAGCCTCCTGTCTCCCAGCTCCTACAATGAGCAGTTCTTC. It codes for CASLLSPSSYNEQFF.